Included here is one T cell receptor beta chain sequence, with context. This clonotype turned up a few times. The antigen it recognizes is unknown. No base quality values were provided; no much bigger clone lies one nucleotide off. This record comes from a study of blood T cells in healthy people across ages (dated by TCRdb to between 2014 and 2016). About the full investigation: In model experiments, template switching captured about one uniquely barcoded TCR beta cDNA molecule for every two T cells. Age-related changes in TCR beta repertoire diversity were measured in the study by deep sequencing normalized with unique cDNA molecular identifiers. The donors were divided into four age groups: young (average around 16 years), middle-aged (approximately 39), aged (under 70) and long-lived (about 80). To avoid experimental bias, donors of different ages were distributed randomly across sequencing lanes. Using the same blood draw, the study looked at two additional independent replicas of 1 million unique cDNA reads for two donors, one aged 18 to 30 and the other aged 80 or older.

V gives up 8 bases and J gives up 7 bases, and the segment between their germline ends measures 26 bases. The CDR3 starts with the cysteine, ends with the phenylalanine, and has 16 residues. Only the CDR3 DNA is retained, 48 bases long and in frame from the first base. Reading the germline V gene gives CDR1 MNHEY and CDR2 SVGAGI. Donors were about 36 systemically healthy Caucasian individuals from Russia aged roughly 6 to 95 years. Each donor gave 8 to 10 milliliters of peripheral blood, collected into EDTA-treated Vacutainer tubes. Ficoll-Paque density-gradient centrifugation was used to isolate PBMCs, with at least 6 million per sample. Trizol reagent was used to extract total RNA from PBMCs, with at least 6 micrograms per sample. Naive CD45RAhigh/CD27high T cell percentages were measured by flow cytometry on a PBMC aliquot from every donor. Library preparation used 5' RACE. The instrument was an Illumina HiSeq 2500. A second 7 to 11 cycle PCR used a sample-barcoded 5' primer and a J-beta primer mix. A unique molecular identifier was introduced onto each TCR beta cDNA molecule by a template-switch 5' adaptor carrying 12 random nucleotides. At least 2.5 million CDR3-containing paired-end reads were obtained from each sample. All of the RNA was converted into first-strand cDNA using the Mint cDNA synthesis kit, with a TRBC-specific oligonucleotide serving as the primer. All cDNA was treated with uracil-DNA glycosylase and then went through a first 18-cycle PCR with the universal primers M1SS and BC2_uni_R. Processing in the source paper ran as follows. Normalization of each sample was performed by random selection of 1 million high-quality reads, each carrying a distinct molecular identifier. Instead of being binned into consensus sequences, reads with shared molecular identifiers were discarded. MiTCR, set to a Q25 quality threshold and the strictest error-elimination algorithm, was used for CDR3 identification, clonotype clustering and error correction. Lower-bound total TCR beta diversity was estimated with a nonparametric unseen species model using Euler transformation. The public reads were reanalyzed by TCRdb: fastp trimming at Q25, MiXCR alignment, in-frame beta chains only. Each CDR3 protein appears once, grouped with its most common genes and DNA. The V and J calls and clone size come from TCRdb's table, not from the authors' own analysis. For this sample there are about 900,000 distinct CDR3 sequences; under 80% appear just once. Of the sample, roughly a quarter is held by the ten largest clones.

On the study overall, not on this receptor specifically: Compared with the aged group, the long-lived group had more naive CD4+ T cells, fewer expanded clones and increased TCR diversity, a pattern suggesting age selection. Estimates of total diversity based on one million sequenced T cells were considered lower bounds and underestimates. The CMV infection status of donors was not known, potentially confounding age-related changes in expanded clonotypes. The percentage of naive T cells measured by flow cytometry correlated strongly with observed TCR beta diversity. Observed TCR beta diversity per million T cells fell roughly linearly with age, and a significant reduction was already apparent by age about 36. Bulk unsorted PBMC profiling prevented conclusive comparison of naive and antigen-experienced compartments.

The chain joins TRBV6-5 to TRBJ1-2; matching of 5 bases hints at TRBD1 as the D gene. The sample taken for sequencing was blood. This TCR derives from a man in his thirties or forties in good health. DNA sequence: TGTGCCAGCCCGCAAATTAATCGCTTGAGGCAGGGTGGCTACACCTTC. It encodes CASPQINRLRQGGYTF.